These T cell receptor beta chains were read from a single sample in a study of T cell changes during pregnancy in multiple sclerosis. Using immunoSEQ multiplex PCR, the repertoire was profiled, and TCRdb retains in-frame clones only, with some absent. The table shows 58,000 or so clones, with about nine tenths occurring only once. Sequencing used peripheral blood, obtained in the first trimester of pregnancy. The origin of the receptors is a female donor in good health, enrolled as a control in a pregnancy study. CDR3s include the opening cysteine and the closing phenylalanine or tryptophan. The order of the fields is V gene, CDR3 length, D gene, clone size, J gene, CDR3 protein, CDR3 DNA. D genes are given only for firm matches. For some rows the clone size is stated as once, few or many, or as a class when expanded; others skip it.

TRBV7-3	15	TRBD2	.	TRBJ2-1	CASSLTSGGLNEQFF	TGTGCCAGCAGCTTAACCAGCGGGGGCCTCAATGAGCAGTTCTTC
TRBV7-9	14	TRBD1	few	TRBJ1-5	CASSIGQGDQPQHF	TGTGCCAGCAGCATCGGACAGGGGGATCAGCCCCAGCATTTT
TRBV30	12	.	.	TRBJ2-7	CAWTPGSHEQYF	TGTGCCTGGACCCCCGGGTCCCACGAGCAGTACTTC
TRBV5-1	15	TRBD1	.	TRBJ1-1	CASSLLGTENTEAFF	TGCGCCAGCAGCTTGTTGGGGACAGAAAACACTGAAGCTTTCTTT
TRBV30	11	.	.	TRBJ2-7	CAWSVSSEQYF	TGTGCCTGGAGTGTTTCCAGCGAGCAGTACTTC
TRBV5-5	15	.	.	TRBJ2-3	CASSIGGAFTDTQYF	TGTGCCAGCAGCATTGGCGGGGCTTTCACAGATACGCAGTATTTT
TRBV19	14	.	once	TRBJ1-4	CASSRQATNEKLFF	TGTGCCAGTAGCAGACAGGCAACTAATGAAAAACTGTTTTTT
TRBV6-5	13	TRBD1	.	TRBJ1-1	CATRDSTNTEAFF	TGTGCCACGAGGGACAGCACGAACACTGAAGCTTTCTTT
TRBV28	17	TRBD2	.	TRBJ2-7	CASTPGLAGPGVYEQYF	TGTGCCAGCACCCCGGGACTAGCGGGACCGGGAGTGTACGAGCAGTACTTC
TRBV6-5	14	.	.	TRBJ2-7	CASSPDSFIYEQYF	TGTGCCAGCAGCCCGGACAGTTTCATCTACGAGCAGTACTTC
TRBV7-8	15	.	.	TRBJ2-5	CASSLMVGSQETQYF	TGTGCCAGCAGCTTAATGGTTGGCAGCCAAGAGACCCAGTACTTC
TRBV27	11	.	.	TRBJ2-3	CASSSRDTQYF	TGTGCCAGCAGTTCTCGAGATACGCAGTATTTT
TRBV19	12	.	.	TRBJ1-1	CASTIGGTEAFF	TGTGCCAGTACTATAGGAGGTACTGAAGCTTTCTTT
TRBV27	14	TRBD2	.	TRBJ2-3	CASNTGGGEDTQYF	TGTGCCAGCAACACCGGGGGAGGGGAAGATACGCAGTATTTT
TRBV19	14	.	.	TRBJ2-2	CASGDLISAGELFF	TGTGCCAGTGGGGACTTGATAAGCGCCGGGGAGCTGTTTTTT
TRBV28	14	TRBD1	once	TRBJ1-2	CASSPLDRGYGYTF	TGTGCCAGCAGTCCGCTCGACAGGGGCTATGGCTACACCTTC
TRBV18	14	.	.	TRBJ1-5	CASGSRDSNQPQHF	TGTGCCAGCGGCTCGCGGGATAGCAATCAGCCCCAGCATTTT
TRBV27	15	TRBD1	.	TRBJ1-2	CASSRGTGGYYGYTF	TGTGCCAGCAGTCGCGGGACAGGGGGCTACTATGGCTACACCTTC
TRBV27	11	.	.	TRBJ2-1	CASSYDYEQFF	TGTGCCAGCAGTTATGACTATGAGCAGTTCTTC
TRBV5-1	15	.	.	TRBJ2-3	CASSLWWAGTDTQYF	TGCGCCAGCAGCTTGTGGTGGGCCGGCACAGATACGCAGTATTTT
TRBV18	12	.	.	TRBJ2-3	CASSTYTDTQYF	TGTGCCAGCTCTACCTACACAGATACGCAGTATTTT
TRBV28	15	TRBD2	.	TRBJ2-1	CASSLLGLAGGEQFF	TGTGCCAGCAGTTTATTGGGTCTAGCGGGAGGGGAGCAGTTCTTC
TRBV30	14	TRBD1	.	TRBJ1-2	CAWAEARGWDGYTF	TGTGCCTGGGCAGAGGCCAGGGGGTGGGATGGCTACACCTTC
TRBV6-5	12	.	.	TRBJ1-1	CATKVGGTEAFF	TGTGCCACCAAGGTCGGGGGGACTGAAGCTTTCTTT
TRBV28	15	TRBD1	.	TRBJ2-3	CASSPRQGAADTQYF	TGTGCCAGCAGTCCTAGACAGGGTGCGGCAGATACGCAGTATTTT
TRBV19	15	TRBD1	.	TRBJ1-1	CASAGTGGFNTEAFF	TGTGCCAGCGCCGGGACAGGGGGATTTAACACTGAAGCTTTCTTT
TRBV6-5	14	.	few	TRBJ1-4	CASSYGREVEKLFF	TGTGCCAGCAGTTACGGCAGGGAAGTTGAAAAACTGTTTTTT
TRBV6-1	15	.	.	TRBJ2-3	CASSEALASTDTQYF	TGTGCCAGCAGTGAAGCGCTAGCGAGCACAGATACGCAGTATTTT
TRBV5-8	19	TRBD1	.	TRBJ2-2	CASTLYPHWGTGFTGELFF	TGTGCCAGCACCCTCTATCCTCATTGGGGGACAGGGTTCACCGGGGAGCTGTTTTTT
TRBV11-2	16	TRBD1	.	TRBJ1-2	CASSQDRAGPNYGYTF	TGTGCCAGCAGCCAAGACAGGGCCGGACCTAACTATGGCTACACCTTC
TRBV11-2	16	TRBD1	.	TRBJ2-4	CASSSPRYRGRNWLNF	TGTGCCAGCAGCTCACCCCGATACAGGGGGCGGAATTGGTTGAACTTC
TRBV29-1	15	TRBD1	few	TRBJ1-1	CSVEGQGRENTEAFF	TGCAGCGTTGAGGGACAGGGGAGGGAGAACACTGAAGCTTTCTTT
TRBV7-2	17	.	.	TRBJ1-4	CASSLASRAGVNEKLFF	TGTGCCAGCAGCTTGGCGAGTCGTGCAGGGGTGAATGAAAAACTGTTTTTT
TRBV5-4	15	.	once	TRBJ1-4	CASSLGVSSNEKLFF	TGTGCCAGCAGCTTAGGAGTTAGTTCGAATGAAAAACTGTTTTTT
TRBV2	14	TRBD2	.	TRBJ2-1	CASQTGGYYNEQFF	TGTGCCAGCCAGACGGGGGGGTACTACAATGAGCAGTTCTTC
TRBV27	15	TRBD1	.	TRBJ2-7	CASSPLVGQGNEQYF	TGTGCCAGCAGTCCCCTCGTGGGACAGGGAAACGAGCAGTACTTC
TRBV28	13	.	.	TRBJ2-7	CASSPGGSGEQYF	TGTGCCAGCAGTCCGGGGGGCTCGGGTGAGCAGTACTTC
TRBV30	14	TRBD1	.	TRBJ2-5	CASQSTGKMETQYF	TGTGCCTCTCAATCGACAGGGAAGATGGAGACCCAGTACTTC
TRBV11-2	14	.	.	TRBJ2-3	CASSLTGPRDTQYF	TGTGCCAGCAGCTTAACAGGGCCGAGAGATACGCAGTATTTT
TRBV14	16	TRBD1	.	TRBJ2-3	CASSQAGTGGSNTQYF	TGTGCCAGCAGCCAAGCCGGGACAGGGGGCAGCAATACGCAGTATTTT
TRBV28	14	.	.	TRBJ1-5	CASTSPPGNQPQHF	TGTGCCAGCACTTCTCCCCCGGGCAATCAGCCCCAGCATTTT
TRBV6-1	14	.	.	TRBJ1-5	CASSGTGHDQPQHF	TGTGCCAGCAGTGGAACAGGGCACGATCAGCCCCAGCATTTT
TRBV6-5	13	.	.	TRBJ2-7	CASSYQGFHEQYF	TGTGCCAGCAGTTACCAGGGTTTTCACGAGCAGTACTTC
TRBV6-1	13	TRBD2	.	TRBJ2-7	CATIRGGEYEQYF	TGTGCCACGATCCGGGGGGGAGAGTACGAGCAGTACTTC
TRBV11-2	15	TRBD2	.	TRBJ2-7	CASSYGLAGAYEQYF	TGTGCCAGCAGCTACGGACTAGCGGGAGCGTACGAGCAGTACTTC
TRBV6-5	15	.	.	TRBJ1-4	CASSYSPGLNEKLFF	TGTGCCAGCAGTTACTCTCCAGGCCTGAATGAAAAACTGTTTTTT
TRBV6-1	13	.	.	TRBJ1-6	CASSEASNSPLHF	TGTGCCAGCAGTGAAGCCAGTAATTCACCCCTCCACTTT
TRBV5-4	16	TRBD2	.	TRBJ2-1	CASSSGLAATSNEQFF	TGTGCCAGCAGCTCCGGACTAGCGGCCACCAGCAATGAGCAGTTCTTC
TRBV7-3	15	.	.	TRBJ2-3	CASSPRGRGADTQYF	TGTGCCAGCAGCCCCCGGGGCAGGGGGGCAGATACGCAGTATTTT
TRBV4-2	14	.	once	TRBJ2-2	CASTTTVNTGELFF	TGTGCCAGCACCACGACAGTGAACACCGGGGAGCTGTTTTTT
TRBV19	15	.	once	TRBJ1-5	CASLPTPRSNQPQHF	TGTGCCAGTCTCCCAACGCCGAGAAGCAATCAGCCCCAGCATTTT
TRBV9	14	.	few	TRBJ1-1	CASSALGGGTEAFF	TGTGCCAGCAGCGCCTTGGGAGGGGGCACTGAAGCTTTCTTT
TRBV18	16	TRBD1	once	TRBJ2-5	CASSLPTGYESETQYF	TGTGCCAGCTCACTACCGACAGGGTATGAATCGGAGACCCAGTACTTC
TRBV7-8	15	.	.	TRBJ2-6	CASSLEGAGANVLTF	TGTGCCAGCAGCTTAGAAGGGGCTGGGGCCAACGTCCTGACTTTC
TRBV28	14	TRBD1	.	TRBJ1-4	CASSQTGGNEKLFF	TGTGCCAGCAGTCAGACAGGGGGTAATGAAAAACTGTTTTTT
TRBV19	15	.	.	TRBJ1-5	CASSGRVSRSQPQHF	TGTGCCAGTAGCGGCAGGGTATCTCGGAGTCAGCCCCAGCATTTT
TRBV25-1	14	TRBD1	.	TRBJ2-7	CARVTGGIEYEQYF	TGTGCCAGGGTAACAGGGGGCATTGAGTACGAGCAGTACTTC
TRBV6-5	14	TRBD2	.	TRBJ2-7	CASSWGLAGSEQYF	TGTGCCAGCAGTTGGGGACTAGCGGGATCCGAGCAGTACTTC
TRBV2	15	.	.	TRBJ1-4	CASSGQGGDNEKLFF	TGTGCCAGCAGTGGGCAGGGCGGAGATAATGAAAAACTGTTTTTT